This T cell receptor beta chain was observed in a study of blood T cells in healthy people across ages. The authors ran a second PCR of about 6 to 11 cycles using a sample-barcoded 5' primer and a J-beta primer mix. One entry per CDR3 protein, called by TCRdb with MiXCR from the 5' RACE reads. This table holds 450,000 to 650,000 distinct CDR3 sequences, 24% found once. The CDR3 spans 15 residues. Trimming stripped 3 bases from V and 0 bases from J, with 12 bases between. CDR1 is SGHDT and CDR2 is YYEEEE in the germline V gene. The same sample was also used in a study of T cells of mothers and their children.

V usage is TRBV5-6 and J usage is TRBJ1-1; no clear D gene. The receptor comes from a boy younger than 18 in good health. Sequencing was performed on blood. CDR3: CASSSPWMMNTEAFF. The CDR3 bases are TGTGCCAGCAGCTCGCCGTGGATGATGAACACTGAAGCTTTCTTT.